This TCR beta chain appears in the sequencing data of a study of T cells in Graves' hyperthyroidism and ophthalmopathy. RNA transcripts served as the template for amplifying TCR beta CDR3 regions. HTBI primers were the set used in a first-round RT-PCR of the TCR CDR3. A single record per CDR3 protein comes from TCRdb applying MiXCR to the multiplex PCR reads. The sample consists of around 570,000 distinct CDR3 sequences, 15% to 20% of them appearing once. This CDR3 contains 13 residues. CDR1 is SQVTM and CDR2 is ANQGSEA in the germline V gene. Trimming removed 2 bases at V and 2 bases at J, with 7 bases between. Study-level points and caveats: Most clonotypes expanded in the thyroid (above 0.001) were also present in blood. The model foresaw ophthalmopathy a median roughly 6 months prior to onset. From stable hyperthyroidism, ophthalmopathy was set apart by a 13 V-J model.

Out of roughly 9.1 ml of fresh peripheral blood came the PBMCs. Remarks on this clonotype: What it recognizes is unknown.

Sequences were obtained from blood. This sequence joins TRBV29-1 and TRBJ2-1; D may correspond to TRBD1 or TRBD2 (5 bases each). The clonotype comes from a man between 40 and 49 years old with Graves' ophthalmopathy. CDR3 bases: TGCAGCGTTGAATCGGGGCCCTACAATGAGCAGTTCTTC. Protein sequence: CSVESGPYNEQFF.